The present T cell receptor beta chain was sequenced within a study of blood T cell repertoires in COVID-19. Study information: Sites in the United States, Italy and Spain provided acute and convalescent COVID-19 samples.

This clone was seen just once. This CDR3 spans 14 amino acids. CDR1 and CDR2 (germline): SGHRS, YFSETQ. Trimming took off 4 bases at V and 3 bases at J, with 12 bases between the two ends. The participants were between 18 and 89 years old and came from 24 US areas. Grouping used clinical history reported by participants in a survey and questionnaire. In the original workflow: Amplified reference gene primers provided the basis for estimating nucleated cell counts. The method was immunoSEQ multiplex PCR; TCRdb's version includes in-frame clones alone and lacks a portion of them. Clone size and V and J calls were adopted from that table, with D and trimming inferred from the DNA. The profile shows a few hundred thousand clones, around 89% of them singletons.

The sequence came from a woman aged 18-29 years who had recovered from COVID-19. This chain connects TRBV5-1 to TRBJ2-3; D remains ambiguous. The sequencing sample was made of PBMCs or T cells enriched from blood (not recorded which). The CDR3 bases are TGCGCCAGCAGCGAAAACCCAGCGACAGATACGCAGTATTTT. Translated: CASSENPATDTQYF. Full variable domain (rest looked up from reference TRBV5-1 and TRBJ2-3): KAGVTQTPRYLIKTRGQQVTLSCSPISGHRSVSWYQQTPGQGLQFLFEYFSETQRNKGNFPGRFSGRQFSNSRSEMNVSTLELGDSALYLCASSENPATDTQYFGPGTRLTVL.